These 22 T cell receptor beta chains came from one sample sequenced in a study of blood T cells in healthy people across ages. Through a sample-barcoded 5' primer and a J-beta primer mix, a second PCR was run for roughly 7 to 12 cycles. One entry per CDR3 protein results from TCRdb running MiXCR on the 5' RACE reads. Here the sample spans 1,500,000 or so distinct CDR3 sequences, less than 45% being singletons. Sequencing input: blood. These receptors were taken from a woman younger than 35 in good health.

The chain couples TRBV3-1 to TRBJ2-3, with D unclear. Trimming stripped 2 bases from V and 0 bases from J, with 18 bases between. This CDR3 has 18 amino acids. Germline V gives CDR1 LGHDT, CDR2 YNNKEL (reference sequence). The DNA of the CDR3 is TGTGCCAGCAGCCAATCGGTAACTGGCACCACTAGCACAGATACGCAGTATTTT. It translates to CASSQSVTGTTSTDTQYF.

In this sample, this clonotype turned up a few times. The gene calls are TRBV6-2 or TRBV6-3 and TRBJ2-7, with D maybe TRBD2 (5 bases). Trimming stripped 4 bases from V and 0 bases from J, with 13 bases between. Germline CDR1 reads MNHEY; CDR2 reads SVGEGT. The CDR3 is made up of 15 amino acids. For the CDR3, the DNA is TGTGCCAGCAGTTCCGCTGGCGGGTTCTCCTACGAGCAGTACTTC. Protein product: CASSSAGGFSYEQYF.

This clonotype was detected a few times. The chain links TRBV4-2 to TRBJ2-3, with TRBD1 as a possible D gene (5 bases). Germline CDR1 reads LGHNA; CDR2 reads YNFKEQ. The CDR3 loop spans 15 amino acids. V lost 3 bases and J lost 2, with 12 bases in between. CDR3 coding DNA: TGTGCCAGCAGCCAGATCCTAGGGGACACAGATACGCAGTATTTT. Translation: CASSQILGDTDTQYF.

A few counts support this clonotype. The V call is TRBV11-2, the J call TRBJ2-3; D is possibly TRBD1 or TRBD2 (8 bases each). CDR3 size: 15 residues. V was trimmed by 5 bases and J by 5 bases, leaving 17 bases between them. Germline CDR1 is SGHAT and CDR2 is FQNNGV. The CDR3 DNA is TGTGCCAGCAGCCCGGGGGGGACAGGACGAGATACGCAGTATTTT. This codes for CASSPGGTGRDTQYF.

V usage is TRBV12-3 or TRBV12-4 and J usage is TRBJ1-5; 7 nucleotides agree with TRBD1. With V trimmed by 6 bases and J by 2 bases, 7 bases remained unmatched. The CDR3 runs 15 residues. The DNA for the CDR3 is TGTGCCAGCAGGGGAGGGGGCACGGGCAATCAGCCCCAGCATTTT. Its translation: CASRGGGTGNQPQHF.

CDR3 in amino acids: CASSPIADKGWGVGNEQFF. DNA of the CDR3: TGTGCCAGCAGTCCTATCGCCGACAAGGGGTGGGGAGTGGGCAATGAGCAGTTCTTC. The chain couples TRBV27 to TRBJ2-1; D is possibly TRBD1 or TRBD2 (5 bases each). The CDR3 spans 19 residues. Germline CDR1 and CDR2: MNHEY and SMNVEV (reference sequence). V was trimmed by 5 bases and J by 6 bases, leaving 29 bases between them.

At least ten counts were recorded for this clonotype. The V and J genes are TRBV20-1 and TRBJ2-1; D is undetermined. The CDR3 loop spans 13 amino acids. Trimming took 4 bases from V and 4 from J, leaving 11 bases between them. Germline-derived CDR1 and CDR2 are DFQATT and SNEGSKA (reference sequence). CDR3 sequence reads: CSAKKRTYNEQFF. DNA for the CDR3: TGCAGTGCTAAAAAAAGGACGTACAATGAGCAGTTCTTC.

This chain uses TRBV20-1 with TRBJ1-4; D is undetermined. This CDR3 spans 13 amino acids. Germline V gene data show CDR1 as DFQATT and CDR2 as SNEGSKA (reference sequence). V was pared by 2 bases and J by 5 bases, with 9 bases between. CDR3 sequence (DNA): TGCAGTGCTAGAAACGGCTACAATGAAAAACTGTTTTTT. The encoded protein is CSARNGYNEKLFF.

The CDR3 nucleotides read TGTGCCAGCAGCTTAGTAGCGGGAGTTTATGAGACCCAGTACTTC. Amino acid sequence: CASSLVAGVYETQYF. The chain is built from TRBV7-2 and TRBJ2-5; 9 bases align to TRBD2. The CDR3 totals 15 residues. Germline loops: CDR1 SGHTA, CDR2 FQGNSA. J lost 5 bases, V lost 1 base, and 5 bases had no gene match.

V is TRBV25-1 and J is TRBJ2-1, with D perhaps TRBD2 (6 bases). V lost 1 base to trimming and J lost 2 bases, with 12 bases between them. The CDR3 contains 16 residues. Per the germline V gene, CDR1 is MGHDK and CDR2 is SYGVNS. The CDR3 coding sequence is TGTGCCAGCAGTGAATCTTTGCGGGGTACCTACAATGAGCAGTTCTTC. Amino acids: CASSESLRGTYNEQFF.

J is TRBJ1-2 and V is TRBV10-3; 7 bases are a match to TRBD1. The CDR3 runs to 14 residues. The junction had 11 bases not matched to a gene; V was cut back by 7 bases and J by 6 bases. CDR1 is ENHRY, CDR2 SYGVKD, per germline. CDR3 in amino acids: CAITRQGGSDGYTF. In nucleotides, the CDR3 is TGTGCCATCACCAGACAGGGAGGTTCGGATGGCTACACCTTC.

The chain has TRBV25-1 and TRBJ1-6; D gene ambiguous. CDR1 and CDR2 from the germline V gene are MGHDK and SYGVNS. V lost 1 base and J 7 bases, leaving 8 bases between the germline ends. The CDR3 totals 14 residues. The CDR3 sequence: CASSEWQSNSPLHF. The DNA for the CDR3 is TGTGCCAGCAGTGAATGGCAAAGCAATTCACCCCTCCACTTT.

The CDR3 here is CASSPSAGQPQHF. The CDR3 DNA sequence: TGTGCCAGCTCACCATCGGCGGGGCAGCCCCAGCATTTT. The rearrangement uses TRBV18 and TRBJ1-5, with no clear D. Germline V CDR1 and CDR2: KGHSH, LQKENI. The CDR3 spans 13 residues. With 2 bases removed from V and 7 bases from J, the gap between germline ends came to 9 bases.

The chain joins TRBV25-1 to TRBJ1-1; D gene unclear. This CDR3 has 16 residues. Germline CDR1 and CDR2: MGHDK and SYGVNS. The V end lost 3 bases, the J end lost 3 bases, and 17 bases lay between the germline ends. CDR3 in DNA: TGTGCCAGCAGTGACGGCAGAAGGGCGGGTTACACTGAAGCTTTCTTT. The encoded protein is CASSDGRRAGYTEAFF.

This chain uses TRBV9 with TRBJ2-3; perhaps TRBD2 as D (6 bases). V was trimmed by 0 bases and J by 0 bases, leaving 14 bases between them. The CDR3 has 17 residues. Germline CDR1 reads SGDLS; CDR2 reads YYNGEE. CDR3 sequence reads: CASSVAGGGLSTDTQYF. The CDR3 bases are TGTGCCAGCAGCGTAGCCGGGGGAGGCCTTAGCACAGATACGCAGTATTTT.

The table lists this clonotype with a few counts. The chain is built from TRBV12-3 or TRBV12-4 and TRBJ2-5; D may be TRBD1 (6 bases). The CDR3 runs 15 residues. The germline V and J ends were trimmed by 6 bases and 5 bases, with 19 bases remaining between them. The CDR3 nucleotides are TGTGCCAGCAGCCTTCAGATCGGCCAGGGGGAGACCCAGTACTTC. This sequence encodes CASSLQIGQGETQYF.

The V gene is TRBV16, the J gene TRBJ1-5; perhaps TRBD1 as D (6 bases). In germline, CDR1 is KGHSY, CDR2 FQNENV. Trimming took off 1 base at V and 6 bases at J, with 13 bases between the two ends. This CDR3 contains 15 residues. This chain's CDR3 is CASSQFTQGGQPQHF. CDR3 coding DNA: TGTGCCAGCAGCCAATTTACACAGGGTGGTCAGCCCCAGCATTTT.

The sample holds many counts of this clonotype. The rearrangement uses TRBV20-1 and TRBJ2-7; D remains unclear. The CDR3 is made up of 14 amino acids. Germline values: CDR1 DFQATT, CDR2 SNEGSKA (reference sequence). Trimming left V 1 base short and J 4 bases short, with 14 bases between. The CDR3 bases are TGCAGTGCTAGAGGCTATTCCTCTCCTTACGAGCAGTACTTC. Its protein product is CSARGYSSPYEQYF.

The chain couples TRBV6-6 to TRBJ2-3, with D maybe TRBD1 (6 bases). The germline gives CDR1 MNHNY, CDR2 SVGAGI (reference sequence). V was clipped by 4 bases and J by 2 bases, with 19 bases between them. The CDR3 extends over 17 amino acids. CDR3 nucleotides: TGTGCCAGCAGTTTATGGAAGGGGGTGTTAGACACAGATACGCAGTATTTT. This encodes CASSLWKGVLDTDTQYF.

This sequence joins TRBV7-8 and TRBJ2-5; 8 nucleotides agree with TRBD2. From germline, CDR1 is SGHVS and CDR2 FQNEAQ. Germline trimming cut 3 bases from V and 5 bases from J; bases unmatched to any gene: 11. The CDR3 is made up of 16 amino acids. The CDR3 sequence: CASSFVSSGLGETQYF. The CDR3 DNA reads TGTGCCAGCAGCTTCGTTTCTAGCGGGCTAGGGGAGACCCAGTACTTC.

This clonotype was observed a handful of times. The V call is TRBV7-9, the J call TRBJ1-2, with a possible D match to TRBD1 (5 bases). V was shortened by 8 bases and J by 0 bases, with 19 bases between the two germline ends. This CDR3 contains 16 residues. The germline V gene has CDR1 SEHNR and CDR2 FQNEAQ (reference sequence). CDR3 nucleotides: TGTGCCAGCGTCGGGCATGGGGGTCCCGCTAACTATGGCTACACCTTC. This codes for CASVGHGGPANYGYTF.

Concerning this clonotype: A much larger clone sits a single nucleotide away, making a read error possible. In DNA form, the CDR3 reads TGTGCCATCAGTGAGTCTACAGGGAGGGCCTACAATGAGCAGTACTTC. Translation: CAISESTGRAYNEQYF. This rearrangement joins TRBV10-3 to TRBJ2-5, with D perhaps matching TRBD2 (7 bases). The germline gives CDR1 ENHRY, CDR2 SYGVKD. CDR3 length: 16 residues. V lost 0 bases to trimming and J lost 11 bases, with 22 bases between them.